These 12 T cell receptor beta chains came from one sample sequenced in a study of T-cell memory formation after mild COVID-19. In TCRdb, the 5' RACE reads were re-called with MiXCR into one record per CDR3 protein. The data hold a few hundred thousand distinct CDR3 sequences, with approximately 19% observed a single time. Sequencing was done on a sample of PBMCs or a T cell subset sorted from them (not recorded which). The receptors here all came from a man between 18 and 35 years old who had mild COVID-19 (a few samples of this study predate the infection). Cell type and time point are not known.

This clonotype has only a few counts. The rearrangement uses TRBV4-3 and TRBJ1-3, with TRBD1 as a possible D gene (6 bases). CDR3 length equals 17 residues. V lost 5 bases, J lost 3 bases, and 20 bases lay in between. Germline CDR1 LGHNA, CDR2 YSLEER. DNA for the CDR3: TGCGCCAGCAGCTACCGACAGGCCTCTTCGGATGGAAACACCATATATTTT. Its translation: CASSYRQASSDGNTIYF.

This chain connects TRBV9 to TRBJ2-1, with D possibly being TRBD2 (5 bases). The CDR3 consists of 14 residues. Trimming pared 3 bases from V and 7 bases from J, leaving 14 bases between. In germline, CDR1 is SGDLS, CDR2 YYNGEE. CDR3 sequence (DNA): TGTGCCAGCAGCGACCCGGGAACTGGGAATGAGCAGTTCTTC. This gives the protein CASSDPGTGNEQFF. Supplemented by reference TRBV9 and TRBJ2-1, the full variable domain reads DSGVTQTPKHLITATGQRVTLRCSPRSGDLSVYWYQQSLDQGLQFLIQYYNGEERAKGNILERFSAQQFPDLHSELNLSSLELGDSALYFCASSDPGTGNEQFFGPGTRLTVL.

The rearrangement links TRBV12-5 to TRBJ1-1; 7 bases match TRBD1. The V segment lost 6 bases and the J segment 8 bases; nucleotides outside the gene matches: 3. Germline values: CDR1 LGHNT, CDR2 FRNRAP. This CDR3 region has 11 residues. The CDR3 sequence: CASGRGQEAFF. In DNA form, the CDR3 reads TGTGCTAGTGGCCGGGGACAGGAAGCTTTCTTT.

J is TRBJ2-3 and V is TRBV5-4, with D maybe TRBD2 (5 bases). V dropped 3 bases and J dropped 4 bases, with 9 bases sitting between them. The CDR3 consists of 13 residues. Germline CDR1 is SGHNT and CDR2 is YYREEE (reference sequence). The CDR3 loop is CASSSWTADTQYF. As DNA, the CDR3 is TGTGCCAGCAGCTCATGGACTGCAGATACGCAGTATTTT.

At least ten counts were recorded for this clonotype. This chain joins TRBV2 and TRBJ2-7, with 14 bases lining up with TRBD2. The V gene's germline CDR1 is SNHLY and CDR2 FYNNEI. The trim removed 6 bases at V and 7 bases at J, leaving 8 bases unmatched. The length of the CDR3 is 15 residues. This CDR3 is CASSSTSGGALEQYV. In nucleotides, the CDR3 is TGTGCCAGCAGCTCGACTAGCGGGGGGGCGCTGGAGCAGTACGTC.

This chain joins TRBV6-6 and TRBJ2-7, with 9 bases aligning to TRBD2. The CDR3 consists of 13 residues. Germline V gene lookup returns CDR1 MNHNY and CDR2 SVGAGI (reference sequence). V gave up 8 bases and J gave up 2 bases; unmatched junction bases: 4. The chain's CDR3 is CASGLAGPYEQYF. The CDR3 DNA sequence: TGTGCCAGCGGCCTAGCGGGGCCCTACGAGCAGTACTTC.

This clonotype has only a few counts. The CDR3: CASRPAGTHGEQFF. Here the CDR3 DNA reads TGTGCCAGCCGGCCGGCGGGGACCCATGGTGAGCAGTTCTTC. V and J are TRBV12-3 or TRBV12-4 and TRBJ2-1; tentative D call: TRBD2 (6 bases). The CDR3 extends over 14 amino acids. The V gene lost 8 bases and the J gene lost 9 bases, with 20 bases spanning the gap.

The chain uses TRBV5-5 and TRBJ1-1; 9 nucleotides match TRBD1. Unmatched junction bases numbered 6, after V lost 2 bases and J lost 1 base. Germline V gene sequence: CDR1 SGHKS, CDR2 YYEKEE (reference sequence). This CDR3 contains 16 residues. CDR3 sequence: CASSFGQGSRNTEAFF. The CDR3 nucleotides read TGTGCCAGCAGCTTTGGACAGGGGTCCAGGAACACTGAAGCTTTCTTT.

This clonotype was picked up a small number of times. The chain combines TRBV6-1 with TRBJ1-1, with 8 bases matching TRBD1. The CDR3 covers 20 residues. The J segment lost 2 bases and the V segment lost 8 bases, leaving 25 bases of the junction unmatched. Per germline, CDR1 MNHNS and CDR2 SASEGT. The chain's CDR3 is CASPEIRLQDRDRFNTEAFF. Written as DNA, the CDR3 is TGTGCCAGCCCTGAAATTCGTTTACAGGACAGGGACCGGTTTAACACTGAAGCTTTCTTT.

This clonotype showed up just a few times. The chain carries TRBV6-1 and TRBJ1-5; D remains ambiguous. Deletions cut 5 bases from V and 9 bases from J, with 14 bases between. The CDR3 covers 13 residues. The germline V gene has CDR1 MNHNS and CDR2 SASEGT. The CDR3 coding sequence is TGTGCCAGCAGTCTGACCCGTCTTTCGCCCCAGCATTTT. Amino acid sequence: CASSLTRLSPQHF.

The chain combines TRBV10-3 with TRBJ1-4, with 7 bases lining up with TRBD1. The CDR3 has 15 amino acids. Germline trimming cut 6 bases from V and 8 bases from J; bases unmatched to any gene: 12. Germline V gene lookup returns CDR1 ENHRY and CDR2 SYGVKD. The chain's CDR3 is CAISTLSGGKEKLFF. The CDR3, as DNA: TGTGCCATCAGCACCCTCTCAGGGGGGAAGGAAAAACTGTTTTTT.

This clonotype was observed a single time. CDR3 bases: TGTGCCAGCAGCTCGGGGGGGCAGGGAGATACGCAGTATTTT. Amino acids: CASSSGGQGDTQYF. The rearrangement joins TRBV7-2 to TRBJ2-3, with TRBD2 identical over 8 bases. This CDR3 has 14 amino acids. With V trimmed by 4 bases and J by 5 bases, 5 bases remained unmatched. Germline V gene sequence: CDR1 SGHTA, CDR2 FQGNSA.